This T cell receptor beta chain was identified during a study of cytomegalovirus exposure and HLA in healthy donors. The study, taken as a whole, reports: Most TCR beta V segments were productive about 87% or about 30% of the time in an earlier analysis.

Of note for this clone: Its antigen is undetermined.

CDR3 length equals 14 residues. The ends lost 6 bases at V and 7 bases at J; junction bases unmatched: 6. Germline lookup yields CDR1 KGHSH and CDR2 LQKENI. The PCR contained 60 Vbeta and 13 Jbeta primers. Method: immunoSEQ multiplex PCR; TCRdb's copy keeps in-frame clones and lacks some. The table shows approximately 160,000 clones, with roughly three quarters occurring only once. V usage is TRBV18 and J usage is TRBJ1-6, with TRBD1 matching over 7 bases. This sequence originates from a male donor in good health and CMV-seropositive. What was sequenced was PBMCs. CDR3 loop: CASSRQGDNSPLHF. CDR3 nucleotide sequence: TGTGCCAGCTCTCGACAGGGCGACAATTCACCCCTCCACTTT.